The rows below give T cell receptor beta chains drawn from one sample of a study of preoperative IRX-2 immunotherapy in early breast cancer. Method: immunoSEQ multiplex PCR; TCRdb's copy keeps in-frame clones and lacks some. The data contain around 10,000 clones, 80% to 85% of them seen just once; the ten biggest clones take up about 6%. This specimen consisted of lymph node tissue, obtained before IRX-2 immunotherapy. These receptors came from a human donor with breast cancer. Both conserved end residues are part of each CDR3. Each record gives: CDR3 length, J gene, V gene, D gene, CDR3 protein. The D gene is left open where the match is weak.

15 TRBJ2-7 TRBV23-1 NA CASSDGINRVGEQYF
12 TRBJ1-6 TRBV6-8 NA CASSFGNSPLHF
13 TRBJ2-7 TRBV6-8 TRBD1 CAISMGQNYEQYF
17 TRBJ2-1 TRBV6-8 TRBD2 CASTRGTSGRAPNEQFF
12 TRBJ1-1 TRBV6-8 NA CASRDRWTEAFF
19 TRBJ2-3 TRBV6-8 TRBD2 CASSYSGLAGVFTTDTQYF
15 TRBJ1-3 TRBV6-8 TRBD1 CASSRTGVSGNTIYF
15 TRBJ1-1 TRBV5-1 TRBD1 CASSLGGQANTEAFF
17 TRBJ1-4 TRBV11-3 NA CASSLVPPMEGYAKLFF
13 TRBJ2-3 TRBV29-1 TRBD2 CSQRGGNTDTQYF
15 TRBJ1-5 TRBV11-3 NA CASSFSGTANQPQHF
16 TRBJ1-4 TRBV12-2 NA CASRTTGKRTNEKLFF
11 TRBJ2-3 TRBV30 NA CAWSRADTQYF
16 TRBJ1-5 TRBV28 NA CAQYSGQPESNQPQHF
11 TRBJ2-3 TRBV14 NA CASSQDRVRYF
14 TRBJ1-2 TRBV19 NA CASSYRELYYGYTF
13 TRBJ1-1 TRBV10-2 NA CASSRGLNTEAFF
14 TRBJ1-1 TRBV11-1 NA CASSLPIRGTEAFF
12 TRBJ2-7 TRBV12-5 NA CASQVTKGEQYF
16 TRBJ1-5 TRBV22-1 NA CASSLTVLGGNQPQHF
14 TRBJ2-5 TRBV10-2 NA CASSVREKQETQYF
16 TRBJ2-5 TRBV11-3 TRBD2 CASSTRTSGFEETQYF
15 TRBJ2-3 TRBV19 TRBD2 CASSIQASGLDTQYF
13 TRBJ1-1 TRBV6-8 NA CASSSYYGVEAFF
12 TRBJ1-3 TRBV29-1 NA CSVGTGGHTIYF
12 TRBJ2-7 TRBV6-8 NA CASRDITYEQYF
16 TRBJ1-3 TRBV5-1 TRBD1 CASSETTGPSGNTIYF
16 TRBJ2-6 TRBV11-3 TRBD1 CASSRDSPGGANVLTF
17 TRBJ2-3 TRBV7-1 TRBD2 CASSLRETSGRADTQYF
14 TRBJ1-1 TRBV11-3 NA CASSYGRLNTEAFF
13 TRBJ2-7 TRBV6-8 NA CASSYLVSYEQYF
14 TRBJ1-5 TRBV18 NA CASSPPPGTQPQHF
14 TRBJ1-1 TRBV28 NA CASSRKRGSAEAFF
15 TRBJ2-7 TRBV7-1 NA CASTPSAEQGHEQYF
14 TRBJ1-2 TRBV7-7 NA CASSGEGKDYGYTF
16 TRBJ2-1 TRBV7-6 NA CARSFSAGLSYNEQFF
14 TRBJ1-4 TRBV5-1 TRBD1 CASGRGGANEKLFF
14 TRBJ2-7 TRBV11-3 NA CASTLTVTSYEQYF
13 TRBJ2-7 TRBV29-1 NA CSVDQGGTYEQYF
16 TRBJ1-1 TRBV6-8 TRBD1 CASSYEVGTGATEAFF
14 TRBJ1-5 TRBV10-2 NA CASSEAGRNQPQHF
14 TRBJ1-2 TRBV6-8 NA CASSHPGGNYGYTF
16 TRBJ1-2 TRBV7-6 NA CASSFKGAGRLYGYTF
16 TRBJ2-1 TRBV7-5 NA CASIKLEGSSYNEQFF
17 TRBJ2-5 TRBV12-2 NA CASRSQGGGWFGETQYF
13 TRBJ2-1 TRBV19 NA CASSVAESNEQFF
12 TRBJ2-5 TRBV28 NA CASRLMGETQYF
15 TRBJ1-4 TRBV5-1 NA CASSFSQGTNEKLFF
14 TRBJ1-1 TRBV11-3 NA CASSLPSPNTEAFF
15 TRBJ2-5 TRBV10-1 NA CASGQGAGYGETQYF
15 TRBJ2-1 TRBV7-4 NA CASSPEGRALGEQFF